What follows is one T cell receptor (beta chain) and its context. Per the original data handling: By means of reference gene primer amplification, nucleated cell counts were estimated. Only in-frame clones appear in the TCRdb table, and some are missing; sequencing was by immunoSEQ multiplex PCR. V, J and clone size derive from that table, while D and trimming were established from the DNA sequence. Among roughly 220,000 clones, 70% to 90% were seen once, and the ten largest hold approximately 4.6%. The V end lost 0 bases, the J end lost 4 bases, and 7 bases lay between the germline ends. This CDR3 has 14 amino acids. Germline-derived CDR1 and CDR2 are LGHDT and YNNKEL (reference sequence). The data were taken from a study of blood T cell repertoires in COVID-19.

The sequence derives from a man younger than 40 with acute COVID-19. The sample was PBMCs or T cells enriched from blood (not recorded which). The gene calls are TRBV3-1 (or the pseudogene TRBV3-2) and TRBJ1-3; D may be TRBD1 (6 bases). This CDR3 reads CASSQDTGGNTIYF. Here the CDR3 DNA reads TGTGCCAGCAGCCAAGATACAGGGGGAAACACCATATATTTT.